This T cell receptor beta chain was documented in a study of shared clonotypes between healthy human individuals. This clone came up a few times. The same CDR3 arises from other DNA sequences in this sample as well. Each sorted subset replicate got 200 ng genomic DNA, tens of thousands of genomes. The protocol was immunoSEQ multiplex PCR, while the TCRdb copy is restricted to in-frame clones and leaves out a portion. The data show more than 850,000 clones, with about 80% seen just once and under 0.65% held by the top ten. Per germline, CDR1 SGHRS and CDR2 YFSETQ. This CDR3 contains 14 residues. Trimming cost V 4 bases and J 0 bases, with 10 bases left between them.

The sample comprised memory CD4+ T cells from PBMCs. Regarding subset: CD45RA-negative fraction. The chain carries TRBV5-1 and TRBJ1-1; D call uncertain. The clonotype was recovered from a young man in good health. Some clones in this sample may be carry-over from other donors' samples. The CDR3, as DNA: TGCGCCAGCAGCCTGGGGAGCATGAACACTGAAGCTTTCTTT. Its translation: CASSLGSMNTEAFF. The full variable domain, its missing parts supplied by reference TRBV5-1 and TRBJ1-1, is KAGVTQTPRYLIKTRGQQVTLSCSPISGHRSVSWYQQTPGQGLQFLFEYFSETQRNKGNFPGRFSGRQFSNSRSEMNVSTLELGDSALYLCASSLGSMNTEAFFGQGTRLTVV.